Following are 13 T cell receptor beta chains from one sample sequenced in a study of cytomegalovirus exposure and HLA in healthy donors. The PCR contained 60 Vbeta and 13 Jbeta primers. Assay used: immunoSEQ multiplex PCR; TCRdb lists only in-frame clones, some missing. The sample has over 200,000 clones; 70% are singletons. Input material: PBMCs. Receptors were obtained from a man aged 35 to 55 in good health and CMV-seropositive.

The J gene is TRBJ2-3, the V gene TRBV29-1, with D possibly being TRBD2 (5 bases). Germline V gene data show CDR1 as SQVTM and CDR2 as ANQGSEA. V dropped 3 bases and J dropped 7 bases, with 20 bases sitting between them. The length of the CDR3 is 15 residues. This CDR3 is CSVDPPTSGKNTQYF. For the CDR3, the DNA is TGCAGCGTTGACCCCCCGACCTCGGGGAAGAATACGCAGTATTTT.

This clone appeared a single time. The chain has TRBV5-1 and TRBJ1-2; TRBD1 is a possible D gene (6 bases). Germline V gene data show CDR1 as SGHRS and CDR2 as YFSETQ. This CDR3 is built from 14 residues. The V end lost 0 bases, the J end lost 5 bases, and 11 bases lay between the germline ends. In nucleotides, the CDR3 is TGCGCCAGCAGCTTGGATCCAGGGGTGTATGGCTACACCTTC. Amino acids: CASSLDPGVYGYTF.

The J gene is TRBJ2-7, the V gene TRBV5-6; no definite D call. Germline lookup yields CDR1 SGHDT and CDR2 YYEEEE. This CDR3 contains 16 residues. V lost 0 bases, J lost 3 bases, and 16 bases lay in between. CDR3 protein: CASSLGLTAGYYEQYF. In DNA, the CDR3 is TGTGCCAGCAGCTTGGGGTTGACGGCAGGCTACTACGAGCAGTACTTC.

This chain links TRBV5-1 with TRBJ2-2; the match to TRBD1 covers 8 bases. J gave up 5 bases and V 3 bases, and 6 bases lay outside the gene matches. CDR1 is SGHRS and CDR2 is YFSETQ in the germline V gene. The CDR3 is 15 residues long. The CDR3 loop is CASSYRGSETGELFF. The CDR3 DNA sequence: TGCGCCAGCAGCTACAGGGGGTCGGAGACCGGGGAGCTGTTTTTT.

J is TRBJ1-2 and V is TRBV7-2, with 10 bases that match TRBD1. The germline gives CDR1 SGHTA, CDR2 FQGNSA. Trimming took 4 bases from V and 5 from J; bases not matched to a gene: 7. The CDR3 is 15 amino acids. CDR3 bases: TGTGCCAGCAGCTATCGGGACAGGGGCCGGTATGGCTACACCTTC. It translates to CASSYRDRGRYGYTF. Variable domain in full (rest from reference TRBV7-2 and TRBJ1-2): GAGVSQSPSNKVTEKGKDVELRCDPISGHTALYWYRQSLGQGLEFLIYFQGNSAPDKSGLPSDRFSAERTGGSVSTLTIQRTQQEDSAVYLCASSYRDRGRYGYTFGSGTRLTVV.

This chain links TRBV9 with TRBJ2-1; D is perhaps TRBD1 (5 bases). The CDR3 sequence is 19 residues long. The V gene lost 3 bases and the J gene lost 4 bases, with 26 bases spanning the gap. CDR1 and CDR2 (germline): SGDLS, YYNGEE. CDR3 sequence reads: CASSAGIGRVIDRYNEQFF. In DNA, the CDR3 is TGTGCCAGCAGCGCAGGGATAGGCAGGGTCATTGACCGATACAATGAGCAGTTCTTC.

Points on this clone: The junction does not match germline at one end; this may be a read error. V gene TRBV20-1 combines with J gene TRBJ2-2; D is possibly TRBD2 (5 bases). The CDR3 runs to 11 residues. Per the germline V gene, CDR1 is DFQATT and CDR2 is SNEGSKA (reference sequence). CDR3 DNA: TGCAGTGCTACAAGGCAACGGGGAGCTGTTTTT. The encoded protein is CSATRQRGAVF.

This clone was detected a few times. This chain joins TRBV19 and TRBJ2-1; no clear D. The CDR3 spans 12 residues. Trimming stripped 5 bases from V and 4 bases from J, with 6 bases between. From germline, CDR1 is LNHDA and CDR2 SQIVND (reference sequence). CDR3 nucleotide sequence: TGTGCCAGTAGTCGGTCGTACAATGAGCAGTTCTTC. Its translation: CASSRSYNEQFF.

This clone was seen a few times. The rearrangement uses TRBV7-9 and TRBJ1-5; D is perhaps TRBD1 (5 bases). This CDR3 spans 14 amino acids. V lost 1 base and J 6 bases, leaving 10 bases between the germline ends. From germline, CDR1 is SEHNR and CDR2 FQNEAQ (reference sequence). Here the CDR3 reads CASSLEGHSQPQHF. Written as DNA, the CDR3 is TGTGCCAGCAGCTTAGAAGGACATAGTCAGCCCCAGCATTTT.

V is TRBV19 and J is TRBJ2-1, with D perhaps TRBD2 (5 bases). The CDR3 runs to 14 residues. The V and J ends lost 1 base and 6 bases respectively, with 10 bases between them. Germline CDR1 and CDR2: LNHDA and SQIVND (reference sequence). The CDR3 here is CASSIVASPNEQFF. The DNA for the CDR3 is TGTGCCAGTAGTATAGTGGCTAGCCCCAATGAGCAGTTCTTC.

V and J are TRBV25-1 and TRBJ1-1; 7 nucleotides align to TRBD1. After removal of 8 bases from V and 1 base from J, the junction contained 4 bases not matched to a gene. The CDR3 is 13 amino acids. Looked up from germline, CDR1 is MGHDK and CDR2 is SYGVNS. CDR3: CASYNRGNTEAFF. The CDR3 region has the DNA TGTGCCAGCTATAACAGGGGGAACACTGAAGCTTTCTTT.

V usage is TRBV13 and J usage is TRBJ2-7; D possibly corresponds to TRBD2 (6 bases). The V gene lost 2 bases and the J gene lost 0 bases, with 14 bases spanning the gap. The length of the CDR3 is 16 residues. Looked up from germline, CDR1 is PRHDT and CDR2 is FYEKMQ (reference sequence). The CDR3 DNA reads TGTGCCAGCAGCTTATCTGGGACTCTAAGCTCCTACGAGCAGTACTTC. Translated: CASSLSGTLSSYEQYF.

The rearrangement links TRBV5-1 to TRBJ2-1, with TRBD2 matching 16 bases. CDR1 SGHRS and CDR2 YFSETQ come from the germline V gene. This CDR3 has 16 residues. V trimming: 0 bases; J trimming: 10 bases; junction bases outside the gene matches: 4. The CDR3 DNA follows: TGCGCCAGCAGCTTGGGTGGGACTAGCGGGGGGGGCGAGCAGTTCTTC. Amino acids: CASSLGGTSGGGEQFF. Combining the CDR3 with reference TRBV5-1 and TRBJ2-1 gives the whole variable domain KAGVTQTPRYLIKTRGQQVTLSCSPISGHRSVSWYQQTPGQGLQFLFEYFSETQRNKGNFPGRFSGRQFSNSRSEMNVSTLELGDSALYLCASSLGGTSGGGEQFFGPGTRLTVL.